This T cell receptor (beta chain) was profiled in a study of T cells after yellow fever vaccination. Study at large: SMART-Seq v4 Ultra Low Input prepared libraries from low-cell fractions. Whole-study findings and limits: Booster sampling recovered most clones from primary vaccination (approximately 96% CD4, 80% to 90% CD8). Secondary responses were weaker yet peaked faster, day 5 versus 15.

The 5'RACE template-switching step produced TCR cDNA and added a universal primer site and UMIs. TCRdb reanalysed the 5' RACE reads using MiXCR and keeps one entry per CDR3 protein. The sample carries about 320,000 distinct CDR3 sequences, 3.5% to 4.5% recorded once. CDR3 length: 15 residues. CDR1 and CDR2 (germline): LNHNV, YYDKDF (reference sequence). The V and J ends lost 3 bases and 2 bases, in that order; junction bases with no gene match: 4. In this sample, this clonotype turned up many times. Its specificity is unknown. This specimen was PBMCs, taken 15 days after the yellow fever booster vaccination. The sequence was obtained from a man aged 18 to 35 who received the YFV17D yellow fever vaccine. The V and J genes are TRBV15 and TRBJ2-5; 9 bases are shared with TRBD1. The CDR3 here is CATSRADRGQETQYF. CDR3 nucleotides: TGTGCCACCAGCAGGGCGGACAGGGGACAAGAGACCCAGTACTTC.